These 20 T cell receptor beta chains were all obtained from the same sample, sequenced in a study of PD-L1 blockade in urothelial cancer. TCRdb keeps only in-frame clones here, not all; method: immunoSEQ multiplex PCR. The table has some 110,000 clones, around 93% seen once. Time point defined: peripheral blood 6 weeks after treatment start. Sequenced material: PBMCs, taken around atezolizumab (anti-PD-L1) treatment. These receptors originate from a man between 60 and 70 years old with urothelial cancer.

The gene calls are TRBV2 and TRBJ1-1; tentative D call: TRBD1 (6 bases). V gave up 5 bases and J gave up 0 bases, with 13 bases separating them. The CDR3 totals 15 residues. Germline V gives CDR1 SNHLY, CDR2 FYNNEI. CDR3 nucleotide sequence: TGTGCCAGCAGTTCAGGGCAGGGGATGAACACTGAAGCTTTCTTT. This translates into CASSSGQGMNTEAFF.

The V call is TRBV6-5, the J call TRBJ1-2; D perhaps matches TRBD1 (5 bases). There are 13 residues in the CDR3. Trimming left V 7 bases short and J 3 bases short, with 12 bases between. Per germline, CDR1 MNHEY and CDR2 SVGAGI. The CDR3: CASTGKGDYGYTF. The DNA for the CDR3 is TGTGCCAGCACTGGGAAAGGGGACTATGGCTACACCTTC.

The V call is TRBV11-2, the J call TRBJ2-5, with TRBD2 matching 11 bases. The CDR3 loop spans 16 amino acids. Germline V CDR1 and CDR2: SGHAT, FQNNGV. The V gene end was trimmed by 5 bases and the J gene end by 1 base; junction bases not matched to a gene: 6. The DNA of the CDR3 is TGTGCCAGCAGCGTTACTAGCGGGGGTTTCCAAGAGACCCAGTACTTC. Translated: CASSVTSGGFQETQYF.

The chain is built from TRBV7-9 and TRBJ1-1; 7 bases are shared with TRBD1. The CDR3 has 15 amino acids. V shed 1 base and J 1 base; nucleotides not matched to a gene: 3. Looked up from germline, CDR1 is SEHNR and CDR2 is FQNEAQ (reference sequence). The CDR3 loop reads CASSLGQGGNTEAFF. CDR3 in DNA: TGTGCCAGCAGCTTAGGACAGGGCGGGAACACTGAAGCTTTCTTT.

The J gene is TRBJ2-5, the V gene TRBV5-1; possible D gene TRBD2, 6 bases. V gave up 4 bases and J gave up 5 bases, with 15 bases separating them. The germline CDR1 and CDR2 sequences are SGHRS and YFSETQ. The length of the CDR3 is 14 residues. The CDR3 DNA reads TGCGCCAGCAGCCTTAGCGGAGTGGGGGAGACCCAGTACTTC. Amino acids: CASSLSGVGETQYF.

Regarding this clone: Different DNA sequences within this sample yield the same CDR3. The chain combines TRBV5-1 with TRBJ2-3, with D uncertain. The germline gives CDR1 SGHRS, CDR2 YFSETQ. This CDR3 contains 14 residues. Between the trimmed V and J ends, which lost 1 base and 0 bases, there was a span of 6 bases. In nucleotides, the CDR3 is TGCGCCAGCAGCTTGCCCTCTAGCACAGATACGCAGTATTTT. Translating it yields CASSLPSSTDTQYF.

The V gene is TRBV30, the J gene TRBJ2-7, with 9 bases lining up with TRBD1. This CDR3 has 12 residues. Germline values: CDR1 GTSNPN, CDR2 SVGIG (reference sequence). V gave up 6 bases and J gave up 4 bases; unmatched junction bases: 4. The chain's CDR3 is CACGQGIYEQYF. The CDR3 bases are TGTGCCTGCGGACAGGGGATTTACGAGCAGTACTTC.

This chain uses TRBV5-5 with TRBJ1-5; D not resolved. This CDR3 comprises 15 residues. Germline CDR1 SGHKS, CDR2 YYEKEE (reference sequence). The germline V and J ends were trimmed by 2 bases and 3 bases, with 12 bases remaining between them. CDR3 in amino acids: CASSLIEQNNQPQHF. The CDR3 region has the DNA TGTGCCAGCAGCTTAATCGAACAGAACAATCAGCCCCAGCATTTT.

J is TRBJ2-1 and V is TRBV5-1; 9 bases are shared with TRBD2. The CDR3 consists of 15 residues. Germline CDR1 reads SGHRS; CDR2 reads YFSETQ. V shed 3 bases and J 4 bases; nucleotides not matched to a gene: 5. The CDR3 region has the DNA TGCGCCAGCAGCTGGCGGGGGGGCCAATACAATGAGCAGTTCTTC. Translating gives CASSWRGGQYNEQFF.

This sequence joins TRBV7-2 and TRBJ2-3; 12 nucleotides line up with TRBD2. The CDR3 is 15 amino acids. Germline V gene data show CDR1 as SGHTA and CDR2 as FQGNSA. V gave up 4 bases and J gave up 4 bases; unmatched junction bases: 3. CDR3 sequence reads: CASSSLAGGADTQYF. The CDR3 DNA reads as TGTGCCAGCAGCTCCCTAGCGGGGGGGGCAGATACGCAGTATTTT.

This clone was seen more than once but under ten times. This chain uses TRBV4-2 with TRBJ1-2; 8 bases agree with TRBD1. This CDR3 is 15 amino acids long. The V and J ends lost 0 bases and 7 bases, in that order; junction bases with no gene match: 7. CDR1 LGHNA and CDR2 YNFKEQ come from the germline V gene. For the CDR3, the DNA is TGTGCCAGCAGCCAAGATCGATCAGGGGGCTCTGGCTACACCTTC. Encoded protein: CASSQDRSGGSGYTF.

The table lists this clone with a few counts. This sequence joins TRBV4-3 and TRBJ2-6; 7 bases line up with TRBD2. Germline V gives CDR1 LGHNA, CDR2 YSLEER. CDR3 length equals 18 residues. Unmatched junction bases numbered 9, after V lost 4 bases and J lost 0 bases. The CDR3 bases are TGCGCCAGCAGCCCCGCCTGGGAGGGAAACTCTGGGGCCAACGTCCTGACTTTC. Protein sequence: CASSPAWEGNSGANVLTF.

This clone has just a few counts. DNA of the CDR3: TGTGCCAGCAGCGTTTCGGTTCAAGTTGACGAGCAGTACTTC. Protein sequence: CASSVSVQVDEQYF. This chain links TRBV5-4 with TRBJ2-7, with D uncertain. The CDR3 is 14 amino acids. Looked up from germline, CDR1 is SGHNT and CDR2 is YYREEE (reference sequence). The ends were cut back, 4 bases at V and 5 bases at J, with 16 bases in the middle.

This clone was seen just once. The rearrangement joins TRBV12-2 to TRBJ2-5; no DNA check was done on the table's D call, TRBD2. TRBV12-2 is designated a pseudogene. CDR3 length equals 15 residues. The CDR3 DNA follows: TGTGCAAGTCGCCAGAGGAGGTTCCCGGGAGAGACCCAGTACTTC. As protein: CASRQRRFPGETQYF.

V and J are TRBV28 and TRBJ2-7; 9 bases match TRBD2. V was clipped by 7 bases and J by 7 bases; unmatched bases: 14. Germline-derived CDR1 and CDR2 are MDHEN and SYDVKM. The CDR3 covers 15 residues. The CDR3 coding sequence is TGTGCCAGCAAGGAGGTGGCGGGAGGGCCGGGGGAGCAGTACTTC. This encodes CASKEVAGGPGEQYF.

The gene calls are TRBV5-1 and TRBJ1-1; D is possibly TRBD1 (5 bases). In germline, CDR1 is SGHRS, CDR2 YFSETQ. V dropped 0 bases and J dropped 0 bases, with 21 bases sitting between them. The CDR3 is made up of 19 amino acids. The CDR3 nucleotides are TGCGCCAGCAGCTTGGCCGGCTCGGTTCAGGGAGGGTTGAACACTGAAGCTTTCTTT. Translating gives CASSLAGSVQGGLNTEAFF.

In regard to this clone: The missing conserved phenylalanine or tryptophan at the end of this CDR3 makes a read error likely. CDR3 amino acids: CSADPGQGTYGYTL. CDR3 bases: TGCAGCGCCGACCCGGGACAGGGTACCTATGGCTACACCCTC. The V call is TRBV29-1, the J call TRBJ1-2, with 9 nucleotides matching TRBD1. V shed 7 bases and J 4 bases; nucleotides not matched to a gene: 10. Germline CDR1 is SQVTM and CDR2 is ANQGSEA. The CDR3 is 14 residues long.

V usage is TRBV11-3 and J usage is TRBJ2-1; TRBD1 matches 7 bases. CDR1 and CDR2 from the germline V gene are SGHNT and YENEEA. The CDR3 covers 16 residues. V lost 3 bases and J lost 0; bases outside the gene matches: 5. This CDR3 reads CASSFSGTDSYNEQFF. CDR3 coding DNA: TGTGCCAGCAGCTTTTCCGGGACAGACTCCTACAATGAGCAGTTCTTC.

This clone has a single count. The junction shows a germline mismatch at one end, possibly a read error. This chain joins TRBV5-1 and TRBJ2-3; D might be TRBD2 (6 bases). CDR1 SGHRS and CDR2 YFSETQ come from the germline V gene. This CDR3 spans 16 amino acids. CDR3 nucleotide sequence: TGCGCCAGCAGCTCCGTCGGTGGTACTAGCAGAGATACGCAGTATTTT. This sequence encodes CASSSVGGTSRDTQYF.

The chain is built from TRBV4-1 and TRBJ2-2; D uncertain. Germline V lookup: CDR1 MGHRA, CDR2 YSYEKL. Trimming removed 6 bases at V and 6 bases at J, with 20 bases between. The CDR3 spans 16 residues. The CDR3: CASRRLSYLGAGELFF. The DNA for the CDR3 is TGCGCCAGCAGGCGTTTAAGTTACCTAGGAGCCGGGGAGCTGTTTTTT.